This T cell receptor (beta chain) was obtained from a study of CD8 T cell repertoires and HIV-1 epitope variants. For the study at large: Separate wells received one of Twenty-five Gag or Nef variant peptides. Controls were a CMV, EBV and flu pool, Ebola AY9, and no peptide.

This table comes from immunoSEQ multiplex PCR, and its TCRdb copy is limited to in-frame clones, with some not included. The table lists 95,000 or so clones, roughly 81% of them singletons, with more than 25% in the top ten. This clone was seen a single time. From germline, CDR1 is GTSNPN and CDR2 SVGIG (reference sequence). Between the trimmed V and J ends, which lost 2 bases and 6 bases, there was a span of 11 bases. This CDR3 comprises 13 residues. Sequenced material: uncultured baseline CD8+ T cells from peripheral blood mononuclear cells (PBMCs). This receptor was taken from a male donor with HIV. The chain combines TRBV30 with TRBJ1-5; no reliable D call. CDR3 bases: TGTGCCTGGAGTCCGGGAATTAGTCAGCCCCAGCATTTT. It encodes CAWSPGISQPQHF.